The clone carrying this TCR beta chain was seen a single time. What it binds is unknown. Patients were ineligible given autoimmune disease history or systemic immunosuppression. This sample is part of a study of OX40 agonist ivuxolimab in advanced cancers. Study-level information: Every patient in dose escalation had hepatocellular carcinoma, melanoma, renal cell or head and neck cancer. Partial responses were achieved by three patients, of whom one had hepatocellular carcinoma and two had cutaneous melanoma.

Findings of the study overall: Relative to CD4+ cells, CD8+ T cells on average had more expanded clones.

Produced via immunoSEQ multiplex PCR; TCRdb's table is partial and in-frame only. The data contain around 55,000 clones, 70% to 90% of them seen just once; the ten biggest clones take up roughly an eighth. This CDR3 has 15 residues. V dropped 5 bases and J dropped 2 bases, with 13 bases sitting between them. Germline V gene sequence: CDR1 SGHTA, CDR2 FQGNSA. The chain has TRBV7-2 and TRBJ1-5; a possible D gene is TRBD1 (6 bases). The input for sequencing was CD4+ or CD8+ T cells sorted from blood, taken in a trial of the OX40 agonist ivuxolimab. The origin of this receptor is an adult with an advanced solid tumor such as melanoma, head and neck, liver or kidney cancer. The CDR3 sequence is CASSAQGIGNQPQHF. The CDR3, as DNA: TGTGCCAGCAGCGCACAGGGTATTGGCAATCAGCCCCAGCATTTT. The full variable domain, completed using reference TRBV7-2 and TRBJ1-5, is GAGVSQSPSNKVTEKGKDVELRCDPISGHTALYWYRQSLGQGLEFLIYFQGNSAPDKSGLPSDRFSAERTGGSVSTLTIQRTQQEDSAVYLCASSAQGIGNQPQHFGDGTRLSIL.